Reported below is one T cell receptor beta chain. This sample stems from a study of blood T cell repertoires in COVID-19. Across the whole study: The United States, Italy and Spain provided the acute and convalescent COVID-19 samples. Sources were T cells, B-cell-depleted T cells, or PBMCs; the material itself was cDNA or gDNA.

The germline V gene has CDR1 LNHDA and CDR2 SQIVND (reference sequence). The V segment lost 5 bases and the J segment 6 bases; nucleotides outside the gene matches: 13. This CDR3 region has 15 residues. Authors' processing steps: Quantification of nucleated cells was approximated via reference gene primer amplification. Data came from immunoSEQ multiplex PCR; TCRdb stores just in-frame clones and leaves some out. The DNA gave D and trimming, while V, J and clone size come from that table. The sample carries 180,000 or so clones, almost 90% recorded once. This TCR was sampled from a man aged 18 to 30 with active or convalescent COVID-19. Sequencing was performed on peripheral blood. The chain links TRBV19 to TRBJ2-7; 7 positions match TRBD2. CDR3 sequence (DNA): TGTGCCAGTAGTCCCGGGGAGGGGTTGGGCGCCGAGCAGTACTTC. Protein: CASSPGEGLGAEQYF.